This TCR beta chain was sequenced for a study of blood T cell repertoires in COVID-19. Background on the study: Italy, Spain and the United States were the sources of the convalescent and acute COVID-19 samples.

Trimming took 4 bases from V and 3 from J; bases not matched to a gene: 3. CDR3 length equals 14 residues. Germline V lookup: CDR1 GTSNPN, CDR2 SVGIG (reference sequence). Authors' data handling: Reference gene primer amplification gave nucleated cell count estimates. Some clones are missing from TCRdb's copy, which holds only in-frame ones; the method was immunoSEQ multiplex PCR. V, J and clone size are taken as reported in that table, and D and trimming were inferred from the DNA itself. The sample carries about 70,000 clones, roughly 86% recorded once. Sequencing was performed on peripheral blood. The chain recombines TRBV30 with TRBJ2-7; 13 nucleotides match TRBD2. The TCR was taken from a woman aged 55-75 years with acute or convalescent COVID-19. Written as DNA, the CDR3 is TGTGCCTGGAACGGACTAGCGGGGGACTACGAGCAGTACTTC. This codes for CAWNGLAGDYEQYF.